The 5 T cell receptor beta chains below all came from one sample that was sequenced in a study of T cell responses to AZD1222 COVID-19 vaccine. Produced via immunoSEQ multiplex PCR; TCRdb's table is partial and in-frame only. The sample lists 140,000 or so clones; over 75% were seen once. The sequenced sample was peripheral blood, obtained 28 days after the second dose of the MenACWY control vaccine. These receptors were taken from an adult who received the MenACWY meningococcal vaccine as a control.

The J gene is TRBJ2-1, the V gene TRBV4-2; a possible D gene is TRBD1 (5 bases). Trimming cost V 0 bases and J 6 bases, with 12 bases left between them. Germline assignment: CDR1 LGHNA and CDR2 YNFKEQ. This CDR3 region has 15 residues. In DNA, the CDR3 is TGTGCCAGCAGCCAAGATGCGGCAGGGCGCAATGAGCAGTTCTTC. The encoded protein is CASSQDAAGRNEQFF.

The rearrangement links TRBV7-2 to TRBJ1-3, with D perhaps TRBD1 (5 bases). Per the germline V gene, CDR1 is SGHTA and CDR2 is FQGNSA. This CDR3 spans 14 amino acids. V lost 6 bases and J lost 2, with 11 bases in between. Written as DNA, the CDR3 is TGTGCCAGCAGAAGGGGATCGGCTGGAAACACCATATATTTT. It is translated as CASRRGSAGNTIYF.

In its sample, this clone was seen once. The chain recombines TRBV5-4 with TRBJ1-1; TRBD1 agrees at 7 bases. Germline CDR1 and CDR2: SGHNT and YYREEE (reference sequence). Unmatched junction bases numbered 14, after V lost 6 bases and J lost 3 bases. This CDR3 is built from 16 residues. CDR3 sequence (DNA): TGTGCCAGCAACCACTTGACAGGGATTAAGTACACTGAAGCTTTCTTT. It specifies CASNHLTGIKYTEAFF. The whole variable domain, filled in from reference TRBV5-4 and TRBJ1-1, reads ETGVTQSPTHLIKTRGQQVTLRCSSQSGHNTVSWYQQALGQGPQFIFQYYREEENGRGNFPPRFSGLQFPNYSSELNVNALELDDSALYLCASNHLTGIKYTEAFFGQGTRLTVV.

J is TRBJ2-1 and V is TRBV4-3, with D possibly TRBD2 on 6 matching bases. V gave up 0 bases and J gave up 7 bases, with 16 bases separating them. The CDR3 length is 16 residues. The V gene's germline CDR1 is LGHNA and CDR2 YSLEER. The CDR3 region is CASSQEVGRTGNEQFF. The CDR3 DNA is TGCGCCAGCAGCCAAGAGGTCGGGAGAACGGGAAATGAGCAGTTCTTC.

V gene TRBV30 combines with J gene TRBJ1-4, with 7 bases lining up with TRBD1. With 7 bases clipped from V and 8 bases from J, the junction kept 7 bases outside the gene matches. The CDR3 loop spans 12 amino acids. Germline V lookup: CDR1 GTSNPN, CDR2 SVGIG (reference sequence). The CDR3 is CASQGDTEKLFF. The CDR3 bases are TGTGCCTCGCAGGGGGATACCGAAAAACTGTTTTTT.